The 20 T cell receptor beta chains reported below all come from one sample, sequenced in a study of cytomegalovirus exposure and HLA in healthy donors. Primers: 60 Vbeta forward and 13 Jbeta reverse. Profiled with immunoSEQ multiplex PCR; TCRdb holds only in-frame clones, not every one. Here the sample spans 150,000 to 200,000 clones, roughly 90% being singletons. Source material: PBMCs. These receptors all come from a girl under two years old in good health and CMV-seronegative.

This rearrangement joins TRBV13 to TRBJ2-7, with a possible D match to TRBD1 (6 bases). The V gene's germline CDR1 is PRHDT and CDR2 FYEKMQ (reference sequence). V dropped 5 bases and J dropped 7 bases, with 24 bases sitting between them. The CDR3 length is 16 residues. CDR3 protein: CASSIETGIHPEEQYF. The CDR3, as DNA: TGTGCCAGCAGCATAGAGACAGGAATTCACCCCGAAGAGCAGTACTTC.

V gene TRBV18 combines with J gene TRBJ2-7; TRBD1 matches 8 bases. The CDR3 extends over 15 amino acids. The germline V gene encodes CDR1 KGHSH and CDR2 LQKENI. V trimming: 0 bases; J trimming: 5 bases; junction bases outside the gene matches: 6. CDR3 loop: CASSPPTPGGNEQYF. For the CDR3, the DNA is TGTGCCAGCTCACCACCAACGCCAGGGGGCAACGAGCAGTACTTC.

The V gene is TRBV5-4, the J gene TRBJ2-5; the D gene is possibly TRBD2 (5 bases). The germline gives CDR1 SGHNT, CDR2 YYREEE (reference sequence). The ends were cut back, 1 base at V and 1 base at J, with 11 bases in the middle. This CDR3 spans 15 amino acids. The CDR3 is CASSLFGVGQETQYF. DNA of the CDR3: TGTGCCAGCAGCTTGTTCGGGGTCGGCCAAGAGACCCAGTACTTC.

CDR3 protein: CASSPKQGTDTQYF. For the CDR3, the DNA is TGTGCCAGCAGCCCAAAACAGGGAACAGATACGCAGTATTTT. The genes are TRBV11-1 and TRBJ2-3; possibly TRBD1 for D (6 bases). Germline V gene sequence: CDR1 SGHAT, CDR2 FQDESV (reference sequence). V lost 5 bases and J 3 bases, leaving 12 bases between the germline ends. This CDR3 is 14 amino acids long.

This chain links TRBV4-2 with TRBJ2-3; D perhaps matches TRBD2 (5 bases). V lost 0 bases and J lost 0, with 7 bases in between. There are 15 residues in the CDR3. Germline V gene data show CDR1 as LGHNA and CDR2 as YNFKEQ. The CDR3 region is CASSQDWTSTDTQYF. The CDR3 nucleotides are TGTGCCAGCAGCCAAGATTGGACTAGCACAGATACGCAGTATTTT.

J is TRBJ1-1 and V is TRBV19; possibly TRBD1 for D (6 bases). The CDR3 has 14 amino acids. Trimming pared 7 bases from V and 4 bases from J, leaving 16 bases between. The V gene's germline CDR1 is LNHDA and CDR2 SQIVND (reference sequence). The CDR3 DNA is TGTGCCAGTAAATATGGGAGGGGGGGCACTGAAGCTTTCTTT. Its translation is CASKYGRGGTEAFF.

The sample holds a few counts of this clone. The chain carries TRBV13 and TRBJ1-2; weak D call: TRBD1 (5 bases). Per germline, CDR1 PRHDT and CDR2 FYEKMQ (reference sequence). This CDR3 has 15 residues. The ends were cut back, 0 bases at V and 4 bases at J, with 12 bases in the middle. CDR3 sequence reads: CASSLGGTLPYGYTF. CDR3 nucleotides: TGTGCCAGCAGCTTAGGTGGGACTCTTCCCTATGGCTACACCTTC.

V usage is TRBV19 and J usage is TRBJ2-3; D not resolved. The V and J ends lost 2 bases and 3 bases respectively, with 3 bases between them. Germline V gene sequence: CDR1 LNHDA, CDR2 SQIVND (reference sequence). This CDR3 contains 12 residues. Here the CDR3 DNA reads TGTGCCAGTAGTATAACAACAGATACGCAGTATTTT. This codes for CASSITTDTQYF.

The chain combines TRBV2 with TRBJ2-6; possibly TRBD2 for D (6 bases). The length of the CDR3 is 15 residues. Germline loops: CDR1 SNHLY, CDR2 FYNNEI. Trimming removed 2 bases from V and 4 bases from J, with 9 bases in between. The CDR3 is CASSESGRGANVLTF. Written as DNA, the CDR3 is TGTGCCAGCAGTGAATCCGGGAGAGGGGCCAACGTCCTGACTTTC.

The CDR3 DNA follows: TGTGCCAGCAGCCCACGAGCCCCAAATAGCGGGAACTTCGAGCAGTACTTC. Amino acid sequence: CASSPRAPNSGNFEQYF. The chain has TRBV5-4 and TRBJ2-7, with TRBD2 matching over 8 bases. The CDR3 contains 17 residues. In germline, CDR1 is SGHNT, CDR2 YYREEE (reference sequence). V lost 4 bases to trimming and J lost 6 bases; unmatched junction nucleotides: 18. Full variable domain (rest looked up from reference TRBV5-4 and TRBJ2-7): ETGVTQSPTHLIKTRGQQVTLRCSSQSGHNTVSWYQQALGQGPQFIFQYYREEENGRGNFPPRFSGLQFPNYSSELNVNALELDDSALYLCASSPRAPNSGNFEQYFGPGTRLTVT.

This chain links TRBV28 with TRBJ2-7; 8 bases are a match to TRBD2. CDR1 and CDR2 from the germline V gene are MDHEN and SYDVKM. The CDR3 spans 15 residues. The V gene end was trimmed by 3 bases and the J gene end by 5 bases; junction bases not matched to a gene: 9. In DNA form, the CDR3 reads TGTGCCAGCAGTTTTACAGCGGGGGAATTCGACGAGCAGTACTTC. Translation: CASSFTAGEFDEQYF.

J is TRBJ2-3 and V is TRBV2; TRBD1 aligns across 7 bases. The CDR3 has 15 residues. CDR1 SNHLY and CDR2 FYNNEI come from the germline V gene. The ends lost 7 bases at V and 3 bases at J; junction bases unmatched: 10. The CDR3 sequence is CASIGQEKATDTQYF. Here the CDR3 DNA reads TGTGCCAGCATCGGACAGGAAAAGGCGACAGATACGCAGTATTTT. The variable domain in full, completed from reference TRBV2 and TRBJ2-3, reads EPEVTQTPSHQVTQMGQEVILRCVPISNHLYFYWYRQILGQKVEFLVSFYNNEISEKSEIFDDQFSVERPDGSNFTLKIRSTKLEDSAMYFCASIGQEKATDTQYFGPGTRLTVL.

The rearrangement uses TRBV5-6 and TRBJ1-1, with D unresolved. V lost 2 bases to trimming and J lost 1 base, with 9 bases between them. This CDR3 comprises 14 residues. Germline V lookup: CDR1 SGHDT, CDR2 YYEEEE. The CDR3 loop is CASSFLGRNTEAFF. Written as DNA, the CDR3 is TGTGCCAGCAGCTTTTTGGGGAGGAACACTGAAGCTTTCTTT. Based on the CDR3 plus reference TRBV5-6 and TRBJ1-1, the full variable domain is DAGVTQSPTHLIKTRGQQVTLRCSPKSGHDTVSWYQQALGQGPQFIFQYYEEEERQRGNFPDRFSGHQFPNYSSELNVNALLLGDSALYLCASSFLGRNTEAFFGQGTRLTVV.

For the CDR3, the DNA is TGTGCCAGCAGCTCGGAGGGGGGGCAGGGGACCCAGTACTTC. It codes for CASSSEGGQGTQYF. The chain uses TRBV11-3 and TRBJ2-5; possible D gene TRBD2, 7 bases. The V gene's germline CDR1 is SGHNT and CDR2 YENEEA. The length of the CDR3 is 14 residues. The germline V and J ends were trimmed by 4 bases and 7 bases, with 16 bases remaining between them.

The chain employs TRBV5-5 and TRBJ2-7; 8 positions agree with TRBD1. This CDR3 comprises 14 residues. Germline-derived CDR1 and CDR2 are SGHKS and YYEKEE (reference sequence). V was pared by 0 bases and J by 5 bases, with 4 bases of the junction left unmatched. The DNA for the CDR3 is TGTGCCAGCAGCTTGGCGCAGGGGGCAAACGAGCAGTACTTC. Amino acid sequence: CASSLAQGANEQYF.

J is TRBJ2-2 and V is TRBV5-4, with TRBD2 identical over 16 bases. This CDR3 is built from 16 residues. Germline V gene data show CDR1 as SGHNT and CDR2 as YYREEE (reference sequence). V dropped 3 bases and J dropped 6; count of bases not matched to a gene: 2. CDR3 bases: TGTGCCAGCAGCTCGGGGACTAGCGGGAGGGCCGGGGAGCTGTTTTTT. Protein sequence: CASSSGTSGRAGELFF.

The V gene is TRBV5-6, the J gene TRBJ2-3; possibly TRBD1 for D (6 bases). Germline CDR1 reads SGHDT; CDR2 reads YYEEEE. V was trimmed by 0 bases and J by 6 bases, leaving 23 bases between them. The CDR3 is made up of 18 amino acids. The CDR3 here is CASSLGASRGLKVDTQYF. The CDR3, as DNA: TGTGCCAGCAGCTTGGGGGCCTCCAGGGGCTTAAAGGTCGATACGCAGTATTTT. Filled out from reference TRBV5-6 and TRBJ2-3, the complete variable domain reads DAGVTQSPTHLIKTRGQQVTLRCSPKSGHDTVSWYQQALGQGPQFIFQYYEEEERQRGNFPDRFSGHQFPNYSSELNVNALLLGDSALYLCASSLGASRGLKVDTQYFGPGTRLTVL.

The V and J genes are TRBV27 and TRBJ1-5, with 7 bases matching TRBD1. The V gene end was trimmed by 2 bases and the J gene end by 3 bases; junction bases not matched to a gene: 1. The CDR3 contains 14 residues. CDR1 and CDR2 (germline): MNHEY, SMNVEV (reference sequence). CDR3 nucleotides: TGTGCCAGCAGTTTAGGGACAGTCAATCAGCCCCAGCATTTT. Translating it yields CASSLGTVNQPQHF.

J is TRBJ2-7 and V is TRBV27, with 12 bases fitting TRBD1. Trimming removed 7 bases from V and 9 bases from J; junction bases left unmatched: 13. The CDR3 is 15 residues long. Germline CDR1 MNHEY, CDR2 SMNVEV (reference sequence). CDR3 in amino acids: CASITSGTGGAGQYF. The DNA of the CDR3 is TGTGCCAGCATCACCTCCGGGACAGGGGGCGCGGGGCAGTACTTC.

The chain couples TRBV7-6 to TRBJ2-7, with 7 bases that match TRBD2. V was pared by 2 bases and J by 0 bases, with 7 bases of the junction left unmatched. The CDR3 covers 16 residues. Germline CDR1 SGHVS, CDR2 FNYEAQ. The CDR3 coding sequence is TGTGCCAGCAGCTTATTTTTACGGGAGGACTCCTACGAGCAGTACTTC. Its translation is CASSLFLREDSYEQYF.